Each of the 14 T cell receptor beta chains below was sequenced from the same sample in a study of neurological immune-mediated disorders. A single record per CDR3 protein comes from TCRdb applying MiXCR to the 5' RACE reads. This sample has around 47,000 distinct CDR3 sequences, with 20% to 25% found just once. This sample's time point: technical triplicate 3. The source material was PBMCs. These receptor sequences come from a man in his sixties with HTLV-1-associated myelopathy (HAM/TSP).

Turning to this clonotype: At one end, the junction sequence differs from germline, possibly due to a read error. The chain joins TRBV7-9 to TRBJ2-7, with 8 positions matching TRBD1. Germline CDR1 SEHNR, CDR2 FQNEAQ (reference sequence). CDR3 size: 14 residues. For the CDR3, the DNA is TGTGCCAGCAACCCCAGGGGGCTATACTACGCGCAGTACTTC. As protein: CASNPRGLYYAQYF. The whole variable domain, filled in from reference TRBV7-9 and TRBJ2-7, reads DTGVSQNPRHKITKRGQNVTFRCDPISEHNRLYWYRQTLGQGPEFLTYFQNEAQLEKSRLLSDRFSAERPKGSFSTLEIQRTEQGDSAMYLCASNPRGLYYAQYFGPGTRLTVT.

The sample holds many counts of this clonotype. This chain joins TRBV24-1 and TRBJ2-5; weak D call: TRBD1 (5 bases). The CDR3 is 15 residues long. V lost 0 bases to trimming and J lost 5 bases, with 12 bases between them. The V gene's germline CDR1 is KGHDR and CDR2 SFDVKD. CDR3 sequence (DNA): TGTGCCACCAGTGATTTGGACAGTTCTAAGGAGACCCAGTACTTC. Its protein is CATSDLDSSKETQYF.

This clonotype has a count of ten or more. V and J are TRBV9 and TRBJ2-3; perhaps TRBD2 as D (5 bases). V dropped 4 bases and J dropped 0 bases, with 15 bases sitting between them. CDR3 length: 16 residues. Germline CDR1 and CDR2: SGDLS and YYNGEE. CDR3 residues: CASSSSGDPSTDTQYF. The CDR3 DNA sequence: TGTGCCAGCAGCTCCAGCGGAGATCCTAGCACAGATACGCAGTATTTT. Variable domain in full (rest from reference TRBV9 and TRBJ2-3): DSGVTQTPKHLITATGQRVTLRCSPRSGDLSVYWYQQSLDQGLQFLIQYYNGEERAKGNILERFSAQQFPDLHSELNLSSLELGDSALYFCASSSSGDPSTDTQYFGPGTRLTVL.

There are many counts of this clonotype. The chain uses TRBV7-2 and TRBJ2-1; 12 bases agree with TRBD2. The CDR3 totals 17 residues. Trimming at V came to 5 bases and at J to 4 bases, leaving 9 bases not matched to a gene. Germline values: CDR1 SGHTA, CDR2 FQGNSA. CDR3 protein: CASSPQGLAGPYNEQFF. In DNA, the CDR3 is TGTGCCAGCAGCCCGCAGGGACTAGCGGGCCCTTACAATGAGCAGTTCTTC.

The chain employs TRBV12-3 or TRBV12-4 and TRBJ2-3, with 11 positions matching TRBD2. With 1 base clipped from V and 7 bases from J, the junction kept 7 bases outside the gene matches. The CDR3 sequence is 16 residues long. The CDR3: CASSLVVTSGENTQYF. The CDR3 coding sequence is TGTGCCAGCAGTTTAGTTGTGACTAGCGGGGAAAATACGCAGTATTTT.

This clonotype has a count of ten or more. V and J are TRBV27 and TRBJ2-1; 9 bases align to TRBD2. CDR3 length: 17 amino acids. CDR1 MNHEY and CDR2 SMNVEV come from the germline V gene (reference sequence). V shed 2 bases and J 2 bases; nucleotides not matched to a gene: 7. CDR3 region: CASSLRSSGATYNEQFF. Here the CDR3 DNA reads TGTGCCAGCAGTTTAAGGTCTAGCGGGGCAACCTACAATGAGCAGTTCTTC.

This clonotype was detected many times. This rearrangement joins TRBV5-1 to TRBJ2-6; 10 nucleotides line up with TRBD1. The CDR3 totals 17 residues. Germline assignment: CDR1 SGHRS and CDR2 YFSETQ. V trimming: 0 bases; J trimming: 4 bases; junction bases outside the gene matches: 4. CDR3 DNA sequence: TGCGCCAGCAGCTTGGGACAGGGGGCGGCCGGGGCCAACGTCCTGACTTTC. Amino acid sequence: CASSLGQGAAGANVLTF.

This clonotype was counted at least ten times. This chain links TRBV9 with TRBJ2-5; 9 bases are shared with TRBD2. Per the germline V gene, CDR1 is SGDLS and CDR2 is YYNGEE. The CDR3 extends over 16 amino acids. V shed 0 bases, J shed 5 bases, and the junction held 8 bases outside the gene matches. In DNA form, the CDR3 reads TGTGCCAGCAGCGTAGGGGCGGGAGGGCTTGCCGAGACCCAGTACTTC. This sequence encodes CASSVGAGGLAETQYF.

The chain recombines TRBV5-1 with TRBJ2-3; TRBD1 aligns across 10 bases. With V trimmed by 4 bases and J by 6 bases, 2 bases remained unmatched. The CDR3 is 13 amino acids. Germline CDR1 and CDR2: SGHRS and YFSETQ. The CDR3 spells CASSRDRGDTQYF. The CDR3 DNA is TGCGCCAGCAGCCGGGACAGGGGCGATACGCAGTATTTT. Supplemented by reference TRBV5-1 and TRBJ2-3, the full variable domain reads KAGVTQTPRYLIKTRGQQVTLSCSPISGHRSVSWYQQTPGQGLQFLFEYFSETQRNKGNFPGRFSGRQFSNSRSEMNVSTLELGDSALYLCASSRDRGDTQYFGPGTRLTVL.

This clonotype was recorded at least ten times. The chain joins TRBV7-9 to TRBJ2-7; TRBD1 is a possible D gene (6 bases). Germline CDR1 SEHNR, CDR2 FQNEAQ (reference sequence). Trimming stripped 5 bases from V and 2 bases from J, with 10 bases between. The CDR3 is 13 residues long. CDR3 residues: CASSAGQTYEQYF. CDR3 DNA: TGTGCCAGCAGCGCTGGACAGACCTACGAGCAGTACTTC.

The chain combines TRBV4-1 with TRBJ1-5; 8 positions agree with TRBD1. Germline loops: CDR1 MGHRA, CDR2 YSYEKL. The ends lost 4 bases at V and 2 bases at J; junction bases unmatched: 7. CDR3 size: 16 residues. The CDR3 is CASSRLQGVRNQPQHF. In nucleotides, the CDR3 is TGCGCCAGCAGCCGACTACAGGGGGTTCGCAATCAGCCCCAGCATTTT.

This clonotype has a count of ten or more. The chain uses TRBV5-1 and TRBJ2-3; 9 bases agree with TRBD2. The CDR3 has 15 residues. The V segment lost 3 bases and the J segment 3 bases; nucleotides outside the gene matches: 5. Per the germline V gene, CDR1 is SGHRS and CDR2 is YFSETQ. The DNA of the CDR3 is TGCGCCAGCAGCTCAATAGCGGGAGATACAGATACGCAGTATTTT. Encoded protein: CASSSIAGDTDTQYF.

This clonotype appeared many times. Written as DNA, the CDR3 is TGTGCCATCAGTGAGGGGGCACTTTACAATGAGCAGTTCTTC. This codes for CAISEGALYNEQFF. The V gene is TRBV10-3, the J gene TRBJ2-1, with D possibly TRBD1 on 5 matching bases. The CDR3 consists of 14 residues. CDR1 is ENHRY and CDR2 is SYGVKD in the germline V gene. Trimming left V 2 bases short and J 4 bases short, with 9 bases between.

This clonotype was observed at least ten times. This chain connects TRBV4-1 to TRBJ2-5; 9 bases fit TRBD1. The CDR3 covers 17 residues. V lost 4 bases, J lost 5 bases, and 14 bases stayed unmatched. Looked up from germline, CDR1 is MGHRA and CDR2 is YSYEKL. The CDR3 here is CASSRTGTGNGRETQYF. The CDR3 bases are TGCGCCAGCAGCCGTACCGGGACAGGGAATGGAAGGGAGACCCAGTACTTC.